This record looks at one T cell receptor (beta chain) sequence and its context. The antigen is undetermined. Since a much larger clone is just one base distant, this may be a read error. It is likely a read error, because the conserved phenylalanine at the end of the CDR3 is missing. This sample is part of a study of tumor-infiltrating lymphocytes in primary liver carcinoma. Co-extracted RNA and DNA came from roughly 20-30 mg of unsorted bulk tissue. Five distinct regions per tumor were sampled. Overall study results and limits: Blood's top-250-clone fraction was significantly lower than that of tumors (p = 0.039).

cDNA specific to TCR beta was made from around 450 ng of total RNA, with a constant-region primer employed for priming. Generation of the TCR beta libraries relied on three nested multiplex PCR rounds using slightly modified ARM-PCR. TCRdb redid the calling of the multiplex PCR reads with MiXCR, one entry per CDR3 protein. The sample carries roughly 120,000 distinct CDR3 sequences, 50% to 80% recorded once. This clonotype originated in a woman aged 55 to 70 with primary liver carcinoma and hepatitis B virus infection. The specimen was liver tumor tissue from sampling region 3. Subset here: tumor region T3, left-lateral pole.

The CDR3: CASSLGRTGPNTEAFI. The CDR3 DNA reads as TGTGCCAGCAGTTTAGGACGGACAGGGCCGAACACTGAAGCTTTCATT. The gene calls are TRBV28 and TRBJ1-1, with TRBD1 matching over 8 bases. The germline V gene has CDR1 MDHEN and CDR2 SYDVKM. CDR3 length: 16 residues. The V and J ends lost 2 bases and 1 base, in that order; junction bases with no gene match: 6.